The 29 T cell receptor beta chains presented below share a single source sample, sequenced in a study of blood T cells in healthy people across ages. With a J-beta primer mix and a sample-barcoded 5' primer, a second PCR ran about 7 to 12 cycles. TCRdb recomputed calls from the 5' RACE reads with MiXCR, one row per CDR3 protein. Among around 1.5 million distinct CDR3 sequences, about 43% were seen once, and the ten largest hold 6.5% to 10%. Sequenced input: blood. The receptors were gathered from a woman aged 18-29 years in good health.

This clonotype was seen only a few times. V and J are TRBV5-1 and TRBJ1-2, with a possible D match to TRBD1 (6 bases). Trimming pared 1 base from V and 4 bases from J, leaving 11 bases between. The germline V gene encodes CDR1 SGHRS and CDR2 YFSETQ. This CDR3 has 14 residues. The CDR3 DNA reads as TGCGCCAGCAGCTTGACCACAGGGTCCTATGGCTACACCTTC. It yields the protein CASSLTTGSYGYTF.

In this sample, this clonotype turned up a few times. V usage is TRBV14 and J usage is TRBJ1-2; D call uncertain. This CDR3 has 15 amino acids. Germline V gene data show CDR1 as SGHDN and CDR2 as FVKESK. V lost 5 bases and J 8 bases, leaving 21 bases between the germline ends. CDR3 coding DNA: TGTGCCAGCAGCGGAGTCTCTAGGGCGACGGGGGGCTACACCTTC. Its translation is CASSGVSRATGGYTF.

The table lists this clonotype with a few counts. V and J are TRBV20-1 and TRBJ2-1; D perhaps matches TRBD2 (5 bases). V was shortened by 4 bases and J by 4 bases, with 17 bases between the two germline ends. The CDR3 consists of 15 residues. Germline V CDR1 and CDR2: DFQATT, SNEGSKA (reference sequence). In DNA form, the CDR3 reads TGCAGTGCTATCAAGAACGGGAACCTATACAATGAGCAGTTCTTC. Translated, it gives CSAIKNGNLYNEQFF.

A few counts support this clonotype. The CDR3 spells CASSSTGSNTGELFF. CDR3 nucleotides: TGTGCCAGCAGTTCTACCGGGAGCAACACCGGGGAGCTGTTTTTT. The chain couples TRBV11-2 to TRBJ2-2; tentatively, D is TRBD2 (6 bases). Germline CDR1 SGHAT, CDR2 FQNNGV. This CDR3 is built from 15 residues. V shed 6 bases and J shed 2 bases, with 13 bases lying between them.

The rearrangement links TRBV7-9 to TRBJ2-5; a weak D match, TRBD2 (5 bases). The germline V gene encodes CDR1 SEHNR and CDR2 FQNEAQ (reference sequence). The CDR3 has 16 residues. Deletions cut 2 bases from V and 1 base from J, with 14 bases between. CDR3 coding DNA: TGTGCCAGCAGCTTAACTAGGGCGGCGATCCAAGAGACCCAGTACTTC. Translating gives CASSLTRAAIQETQYF. The variable domain in full, with the rest retrieved from reference TRBV7-9 and TRBJ2-5, is DTGVSQNPRHKITKRGQNVTFRCDPISEHNRLYWYRQTLGQGPEFLTYFQNEAQLEKSRLLSDRFSAERPKGSFSTLEIQRTEQGDSAMYLCASSLTRAAIQETQYFGPGTRLLVL.

This chain links TRBV9 with TRBJ2-1; no firm D call. Trimming shortened V by 0 bases and J by 3 bases, and 10 bases separated the two germline ends. Germline-derived CDR1 and CDR2 are SGDLS and YYNGEE. The CDR3 consists of 15 residues. DNA for the CDR3: TGTGCCAGCAGCGTAGCGGAACTTGGCTACAATGAGCAGTTCTTC. It codes for CASSVAELGYNEQFF.

The CDR3 sequence is CASSVGDRVWDETQYF. CDR3 sequence (DNA): TGTGCCAGCAGCGTAGGCGACAGGGTCTGGGATGAGACCCAGTACTTC. The V call is TRBV9, the J call TRBJ2-5, with 7 bases that match TRBD1. The CDR3 extends over 16 amino acids. The germline V gene has CDR1 SGDLS and CDR2 YYNGEE. V was clipped by 0 bases and J by 5 bases; unmatched bases: 10.

The rearrangement links TRBV4-1 to TRBJ2-7; TRBD2 might be the D (6 bases). CDR3 size: 16 residues. With 1 base removed from V and 2 bases from J, the gap between germline ends came to 15 bases. Germline V gene data show CDR1 as MGHRA and CDR2 as YSYEKL. The DNA of the CDR3 is TGCGCCAGCAGCCAAGGTTTCCTCGCGGGGACCTACGAGCAGTACTTC. Translating gives CASSQGFLAGTYEQYF.

This clonotype was detected many times. CDR3 in DNA: TGTGCCAGCAGCCAAGAAGGAACTAAATACGAGCAGTACTTC. Translated: CASSQEGTKYEQYF. This chain links TRBV4-2 with TRBJ2-7, with unresolved D. CDR1 is LGHNA, CDR2 YNFKEQ, per germline. The CDR3 is made up of 14 amino acids. V was pared by 0 bases and J by 4 bases, with 10 bases between.

The chain joins TRBV6-1 to TRBJ2-1; 12 nucleotides agree with TRBD2. The germline gives CDR1 MNHNS, CDR2 SASEGT. The CDR3 sequence is 17 residues long. Unmatched junction bases numbered 7, after V lost 4 bases and J lost 3 bases. CDR3 region: CASSARLAGELYNEQFF. DNA for the CDR3: TGTGCCAGCAGTGCACGACTAGCGGGAGAACTCTACAATGAGCAGTTCTTC.

V gene TRBV5-1 combines with J gene TRBJ2-5, with D perhaps given as TRBD1 or TRBD2 (5 bases each). Trimming stripped 1 base from V and 2 bases from J, with 18 bases between. Germline V lookup: CDR1 SGHRS, CDR2 YFSETQ. This CDR3 has 17 residues. CDR3 loop: CASSLKEARGRQETQYF. The CDR3, as DNA: TGCGCCAGCAGCTTGAAAGAAGCACGGGGCAGACAAGAGACCCAGTACTTC. Full variable domain (missing parts from reference TRBV5-1 and TRBJ2-5): KAGVTQTPRYLIKTRGQQVTLSCSPISGHRSVSWYQQTPGQGLQFLFEYFSETQRNKGNFPGRFSGRQFSNSRSEMNVSTLELGDSALYLCASSLKEARGRQETQYFGPGTRLLVL.

In regard to this clonotype: A much larger clone lies a single base off, so this may be a read error. V and J are TRBV3-1 and TRBJ2-1; 11 nucleotides line up with TRBD2. V was clipped by 5 bases and J by 10 bases; unmatched bases: 10. The CDR3 consists of 15 residues. Germline V gene data show CDR1 as LGHDT and CDR2 as YNNKEL (reference sequence). Written as DNA, the CDR3 is TGTGCCAGCAGCTATGCTAGCGGGAGGTTCAAGGAGCAGTTCTTC. This encodes CASSYASGRFKEQFF.

The CDR3 region has the DNA TGTGCTACGGGGTGGGAGTCTTTCACCGGGGAGCTGTTTTTT. Residues: CATGWESFTGELFF. The chain recombines TRBV12-5 with TRBJ2-2; possibly TRBD2 for D (5 bases). Deletions cut 10 bases from V and 4 bases from J, with 16 bases between. Germline V lookup: CDR1 LGHNT, CDR2 FRNRAP. This CDR3 has 14 amino acids. Supplemented by reference TRBV12-5 and TRBJ2-2, the full variable domain reads DARVTQTPRHKVTEMGQEVTMRCQPILGHNTVFWYRQTMMQGLELLAYFRNRAPLDDSGMPKDRFSAEMPDATLATLKIQPSEPRDSAVYFCATGWESFTGELFFGEGSRLTVL.

The genes are TRBV7-9 and TRBJ1-2; 12 nucleotides align to TRBD1. This CDR3 is built from 16 residues. Germline V gives CDR1 SEHNR, CDR2 FQNEAQ (reference sequence). V gave up 3 bases and J gave up 6 bases; unmatched junction bases: 8. The CDR3 here is CASSLGDRGREDGYTF. CDR3 bases: TGTGCCAGCAGCTTGGGGGACAGGGGGCGCGAAGATGGCTACACCTTC.

This clonotype has ten or more counts. The chain carries TRBV4-1 and TRBJ2-2, with D possibly matching TRBD2 (5 bases). V gave up 5 bases and J gave up 5 bases, with 9 bases separating them. This CDR3 comprises 13 residues. Germline CDR1 is MGHRA and CDR2 is YSYEKL. Here the CDR3 reads CASSAEGTGELFF. The DNA of the CDR3 is TGCGCCAGCAGCGCCGAGGGAACCGGGGAGCTGTTTTTT.

The V and J genes are TRBV27 and TRBJ1-5; TRBD1 might be the D (5 bases). Germline CDR1 is MNHEY and CDR2 is SMNVEV (reference sequence). The CDR3 runs 14 residues. V lost 7 bases and J 2 bases, leaving 12 bases between the germline ends. The CDR3 DNA reads as TGTGCCAGCATGGGGGGTTGGGGCAATCAGCCCCAGCATTTT. This encodes CASMGGWGNQPQHF.

At least ten counts were recorded for this clonotype. This sequence joins TRBV3-1 and TRBJ2-1; 10 bases line up with TRBD2. The CDR3 is 15 residues long. V lost 1 base and J lost 14; bases outside the gene matches: 11. CDR1 is LGHDT and CDR2 is YNNKEL in the germline V gene (reference sequence). DNA for the CDR3: TGTGCCAGCAGCCAAGTTCTAGCGGGGGTTTGTTCTGAGTTCTTC. Translating gives CASSQVLAGVCSEFF.

This clonotype was seen only a few times. This chain joins TRBV7-2 and TRBJ1-2; D call uncertain. This CDR3 contains 13 residues. Trimming left V 5 bases short and J 6 bases short, with 13 bases between. Germline V gene lookup returns CDR1 SGHTA and CDR2 FQGNSA. The chain's CDR3 is CASSDQALDGYTF. CDR3 in DNA: TGTGCCAGCAGCGACCAGGCGCTGGATGGCTACACCTTC.

The genes are TRBV5-1 and TRBJ1-5; D is unclear. Trimming left V 0 bases short and J 6 bases short, with 13 bases between. Germline V CDR1 and CDR2: SGHRS, YFSETQ. The CDR3 has 15 residues. CDR3 sequence: CASSLGGLSSQPQHF. In nucleotides, the CDR3 is TGCGCCAGCAGCTTGGGAGGGTTATCCTCTCAGCCCCAGCATTTT.

The chain carries TRBV7-8 and TRBJ1-2, with TRBD1 matching 10 bases. Germline CDR1 is SGHVS and CDR2 is FQNEAQ. Trimming took 5 bases from V and 6 from J; bases not matched to a gene: 3. The length of the CDR3 is 13 residues. CDR3 nucleotides: TGTGCCAGCAGCCAGGGACAGGGGCATGGCTACACCTTC. It is translated as CASSQGQGHGYTF.

CDR3 sequence (DNA): TGTGCCATCACCCCGGGGGAAAACACTGAAGCTTTCTTT. Translating gives CAITPGENTEAFF. This chain links TRBV10-3 with TRBJ1-1; weak D call: TRBD1 (5 bases). The CDR3 extends over 13 amino acids. Germline V CDR1 and CDR2: ENHRY, SYGVKD. The V end was cut by 7 bases, the J end by 2 bases, with 11 bases between.

This clonotype was seen more than once but under ten times. V usage is TRBV7-6 and J usage is TRBJ2-1; D is unresolved. CDR1 and CDR2 (germline): SGHVS, FNYEAQ. Trimming took 4 bases from V and 2 from J, leaving 15 bases between them. The CDR3 has 16 amino acids. The CDR3 DNA reads TGTGCCAGCAGCTCTGGGATAGCTGTCACCTACAATGAGCAGTTCTTC. This encodes CASSSGIAVTYNEQFF.

This clonotype came up once. The V gene is TRBV10-3, the J gene TRBJ2-4; D tentatively fits TRBD1 or TRBD2 (7 bases each). The J call is doubtful: the DNA matches TRBJ2-7 better. CDR1 and CDR2 from the germline V gene are ENHRY and SYGVKD. The CDR3 is 12 residues long. CDR3 coding DNA: TGTGCCGACGACAGGGAGGGGTACGAGCAGTACTTC. This gives the protein CADDREGYEQYF.

The rearrangement links TRBV5-1 to TRBJ1-1; D may be TRBD1 (6 bases). The CDR3 contains 14 residues. Germline values: CDR1 SGHRS, CDR2 YFSETQ. The ends were cut back, 7 bases at V and 4 bases at J, with 17 bases in the middle. CDR3 loop: CASRTGRGSTEAFF. CDR3 sequence (DNA): TGCGCCAGCCGCACAGGGCGGGGTAGCACTGAAGCTTTCTTT. The variable domain in full, with the rest retrieved from reference TRBV5-1 and TRBJ1-1, is KAGVTQTPRYLIKTRGQQVTLSCSPISGHRSVSWYQQTPGQGLQFLFEYFSETQRNKGNFPGRFSGRQFSNSRSEMNVSTLELGDSALYLCASRTGRGSTEAFFGQGTRLTVV.

The chain links TRBV6-5 to TRBJ2-7, with a possible D match to TRBD1 (5 bases). This CDR3 is 14 amino acids long. The germline V gene has CDR1 MNHEY and CDR2 SVGAGI. Deletions cut 7 bases from V and 2 bases from J, with 15 bases between. CDR3 bases: TGTGCCAGCAAGTCGACAGACGCCACCTACGAGCAGTACGTC. This sequence encodes CASKSTDATYEQYV.

DNA for the CDR3: TGTGCCAGCAGCTTAGAAGTTGCATCCGGGGAGCTGTTTTTT. Amino acid sequence: CASSLEVASGELFF. This sequence joins TRBV7-2 and TRBJ2-2, with D unclear. The CDR3 totals 14 residues. The germline gives CDR1 SGHTA, CDR2 FQGNSA. The V gene lost 1 base and the J gene lost 6 bases, with 9 bases spanning the gap.

The rearrangement joins TRBV7-2 to TRBJ2-7; a weak D match, TRBD2 (5 bases). The V end was cut by 8 bases, the J end by 3 bases, with 8 bases between. CDR1 is SGHTA, CDR2 FQGNSA, per germline. CDR3 size: 11 residues. CDR3 DNA: TGTGCCAGCCTAGCTGGCTACGAGCAGTACTTC. Protein sequence: CASLAGYEQYF.

The V and J genes are TRBV7-9 and TRBJ2-7; D perhaps matches TRBD2 (6 bases). Germline CDR1 is SEHNR and CDR2 is FQNEAQ (reference sequence). This CDR3 has 14 amino acids. V lost 3 bases and J 2 bases, leaving 11 bases between the germline ends. The CDR3 loop is CASSLGGKAYEQYF. The CDR3 coding sequence is TGTGCCAGCAGCTTGGGGGGAAAGGCCTACGAGCAGTACTTC.

This chain uses TRBV24-1 with TRBJ1-2; the D gene is possibly TRBD1 (6 bases). CDR1 and CDR2 from the germline V gene are KGHDR and SFDVKD. This CDR3 has 14 amino acids. Trimming left V 4 bases short and J 10 bases short, with 18 bases between. DNA for the CDR3: TGTGCCACCAGTGACAGGGGATCAGGCGATGACTACACCTTC. Protein product: CATSDRGSGDDYTF.